The 20 T cell receptor beta chains below all came from one sample that was sequenced in a study of immune evolution from preneoplasia to lung adenocarcinoma. This table comes from immunoSEQ multiplex PCR, and its TCRdb copy is limited to in-frame clones, with some not included. The table shows about 4,300 clones, with around 74% occurring only once. The sequenced sample consisted of FFPE minimally invasive lung adenocarcinoma tissue. Source of these receptors: a person aged 60-79 years with lung adenocarcinoma.

This clone showed up just a few times. The chain uses TRBV5-1 and TRBJ2-2; D uncertain. V lost 1 base to trimming and J lost 1 base, with 2 bases between them. This CDR3 is built from 13 residues. The V gene's germline CDR1 is SGHRS and CDR2 YFSETQ. The CDR3, as DNA: TGCGCCAGCAGCTTGTGGAACACCGGGGAGCTGTTTTTT. Protein: CASSLWNTGELFF.

V gene TRBV28 combines with J gene TRBJ1-5, with a tentative D call TRBD1 (6 bases). The germline V gene encodes CDR1 MDHEN and CDR2 SYDVKM. The V end was cut by 6 bases, the J end by 4 bases, with 19 bases between. There are 16 residues in the CDR3. The CDR3 region has the DNA TGTGCCAGCAGGCAAAGGAGGGGGAAAGGGAATCAGCCCCAGCATTTT. Translated, it gives CASRQRRGKGNQPQHF.

The rearrangement uses TRBV30 and TRBJ1-2; no clear D gene. V lost 0 bases and J lost 0, with 8 bases in between. CDR3 length equals 14 residues. The germline CDR1 and CDR2 sequences are GTSNPN and SVGIG (reference sequence). The CDR3, as DNA: TGTGCCTGGAGTGTACACATGGCTAACTATGGCTACACCTTC. It translates to CAWSVHMANYGYTF.

The V gene is TRBV7-2, the J gene TRBJ1-2; TRBD1 agrees at 7 bases. CDR3 length: 15 amino acids. CDR1 is SGHTA and CDR2 is FQGNSA in the germline V gene. The ends lost 0 bases at V and 7 bases at J; junction bases unmatched: 8. The DNA of the CDR3 is TGTGCCAGCAGCTTAGCCTTAACAGGGGCTAGTGGCTACACCTTC. Protein product: CASSLALTGASGYTF.

This chain links TRBV6-5 with TRBJ2-7; D gene uncertain. V shed 6 bases and J shed 1 base, with 7 bases lying between them. CDR3 size: 12 residues. Germline assignment: CDR1 MNHEY and CDR2 SVGAGI. In DNA, the CDR3 is TGTGCCAGCAGAACTTGGTCCTACGAGCAGTACTTC. This translates into CASRTWSYEQYF.

This clone showed up just a few times. The V gene is TRBV6-1, the J gene TRBJ2-4, with 8 bases fitting TRBD1. The length of the CDR3 is 18 residues. Germline CDR1 and CDR2: MNHNS and SASEGT. V dropped 3 bases and J dropped 9; count of bases not matched to a gene: 19. This CDR3 is CASSDGLGGQGARSIQYF. The CDR3 DNA reads as TGTGCCAGCAGTGATGGCCTTGGGGGGCAGGGGGCTAGAAGCATTCAGTACTTC.

J is TRBJ2-1 and V is TRBV15; 9 bases are a match to TRBD2. The trim removed 0 bases at V and 0 bases at J, leaving 12 bases unmatched. Germline V CDR1 and CDR2: LNHNV, YYDKDF (reference sequence). CDR3 length: 20 residues. The CDR3 region has the DNA TGTGCCACCAGCAGAGAGGAACTAGCGGGCTTTTTCAGCTCCTACAATGAGCAGTTCTTC. Its translation: CATSREELAGFFSSYNEQFF.

V gene TRBV7-9 combines with J gene TRBJ2-1; no clear D gene. V was shortened by 2 bases and J by 13 bases, with 18 bases between the two germline ends. The CDR3 extends over 14 amino acids. Germline values: CDR1 SEHNR, CDR2 FQNEAQ (reference sequence). DNA of the CDR3: TGTGCCAGCAGCTTATGGCACGCGAACTCGCAACAGTTCTTC. It yields the protein CASSLWHANSQQFF.

The rearrangement joins TRBV7-8 to TRBJ2-3; D remains ambiguous. The CDR3 runs 14 residues. Germline V gives CDR1 SGHVS, CDR2 FQNEAQ. V was pared by 5 bases and J by 2 bases, with 11 bases between. DNA for the CDR3: TGTGCCAGCAGCCCGCGAGTCCTCACAGATACGCAGTATTTT. It specifies CASSPRVLTDTQYF.

The genes are TRBV7-2 and TRBJ1-5, with TRBD1 matching over 9 bases. This CDR3 is 15 amino acids long. J gave up 4 bases and V 5 bases, and 6 bases lay outside the gene matches. The germline V gene has CDR1 SGHTA and CDR2 FQGNSA. The CDR3 here is CASSAGTGFNQPQHF. The CDR3 coding sequence is TGTGCCAGCAGCGCCGGGACAGGGTTTAATCAGCCCCAGCATTTT.

V and J are TRBV6-5 and TRBJ1-1; maybe TRBD1 (5 bases). The CDR3 is made up of 11 amino acids. Germline V gene lookup returns CDR1 MNHEY and CDR2 SVGAGI. V dropped 9 bases and J dropped 4 bases, with 9 bases sitting between them. DNA of the CDR3: TGTGCCAGTAGGGGAGGCACTGAAGCTTTCTTT. It specifies CASRGGTEAFF.

The rearrangement joins TRBV25-1 to TRBJ1-2; 7 nucleotides match TRBD1. J gave up 3 bases and V 6 bases, and 7 bases lay outside the gene matches. CDR3 length equals 14 residues. Germline CDR1 MGHDK, CDR2 SYGVNS. CDR3 coding DNA: TGTGCCAGCAGAGGGGAGGGGGCGGACTATGGCTACACCTTC. As protein: CASRGEGADYGYTF.

The chain employs TRBV27 and TRBJ2-2; D perhaps matches TRBD1 (5 bases). V lost 5 bases, J lost 1 base, and 8 bases lay in between. Germline V gene data show CDR1 as MNHEY and CDR2 as SMNVEV (reference sequence). This CDR3 has 14 amino acids. The CDR3 region has the DNA TGTGCCAGCAGTGTCCAGGGGAACACCGGGGAGCTGTTTTTT. It translates to CASSVQGNTGELFF.

The sample holds one count of this clone. J is TRBJ1-5 and V is TRBV2; a possible D gene is TRBD1 (5 bases). The CDR3 consists of 15 residues. The V gene's germline CDR1 is SNHLY and CDR2 FYNNEI. The V and J ends lost 2 bases and 0 bases respectively, with 8 bases between them. This chain's CDR3 is CASSEQGYSNQPQHF. In DNA form, the CDR3 reads TGTGCCAGCAGTGAACAGGGCTATAGCAATCAGCCCCAGCATTTT.

The gene calls are TRBV4-2 and TRBJ2-7, with 12 bases that match TRBD2. The CDR3 covers 18 residues. V trimming: 0 bases; J trimming: 2 bases; junction bases outside the gene matches: 8. The V gene's germline CDR1 is LGHNA and CDR2 YNFKEQ. The CDR3 spells CASSQDNRLAGATYEQYF. The DNA of the CDR3 is TGTGCCAGCAGCCAAGATAACCGACTAGCGGGAGCCACCTACGAGCAGTACTTC.

The CDR3: CASRPTGVGNEQFF. The CDR3 region has the DNA TGTGCCAGCAGACCGACAGGGGTGGGCAATGAGCAGTTCTTC. The V and J genes are TRBV27 and TRBJ2-1; 8 bases are a match to TRBD1. This CDR3 has 14 residues. V lost 6 bases and J lost 6; bases outside the gene matches: 7. Germline loops: CDR1 MNHEY, CDR2 SMNVEV (reference sequence).

This clone was observed a few times. The CDR3: CASSRTGNYYEQYF. The CDR3 DNA is TGTGCCAGCAGTCGGACAGGGAACTACTACGAGCAGTACTTC. V gene TRBV28 combines with J gene TRBJ2-7, with 8 bases that match TRBD1. The CDR3 is 14 residues long. The germline V gene has CDR1 MDHEN and CDR2 SYDVKM. V lost 5 bases, J lost 3 bases, and 6 bases stayed unmatched.

J is TRBJ1-1 and V is TRBV18, with no clear D. CDR3 length: 14 amino acids. With 1 base removed from V and 3 bases from J, the gap between germline ends came to 9 bases. In germline, CDR1 is KGHSH, CDR2 LQKENI. CDR3 protein: CASSPRLFYTEAFF. Here the CDR3 DNA reads TGTGCCAGCTCACCACGTTTATTTTACACTGAAGCTTTCTTT.

V is TRBV13 and J is TRBJ2-5; 14 nucleotides agree with TRBD2. V was pared by 5 bases and J by 3 bases, with 8 bases of the junction left unmatched. Germline V gene data show CDR1 as PRHDT and CDR2 as FYEKMQ (reference sequence). The CDR3 extends over 17 amino acids. The CDR3 loop is CASSPGLAGVGEETQYF. DNA of the CDR3: TGTGCCAGCAGCCCGGGACTAGCGGGAGTGGGGGAAGAGACCCAGTACTTC. Full variable domain (remainder filled in from reference TRBV13 and TRBJ2-5): AAGVIQSPRHLIKEKRETATLKCYPIPRHDTVYWYQQGPGQDPQFLISFYEKMQSDKGSIPDRFSAQQFSDYHSELNMSSLELGDSALYFCASSPGLAGVGEETQYFGPGTRLLVL.

This clone has just one count. The chain employs TRBV9 and TRBJ1-2; D is possibly TRBD1 (6 bases). The ends were cut back, 3 bases at V and 4 bases at J, with 13 bases in the middle. The germline gives CDR1 SGDLS, CDR2 YYNGEE. This CDR3 contains 14 residues. The CDR3 region has the DNA TGTGCCAGCAGCGCGGACAGAGAACCCTATGGCTACACCTTC. This codes for CASSADREPYGYTF.